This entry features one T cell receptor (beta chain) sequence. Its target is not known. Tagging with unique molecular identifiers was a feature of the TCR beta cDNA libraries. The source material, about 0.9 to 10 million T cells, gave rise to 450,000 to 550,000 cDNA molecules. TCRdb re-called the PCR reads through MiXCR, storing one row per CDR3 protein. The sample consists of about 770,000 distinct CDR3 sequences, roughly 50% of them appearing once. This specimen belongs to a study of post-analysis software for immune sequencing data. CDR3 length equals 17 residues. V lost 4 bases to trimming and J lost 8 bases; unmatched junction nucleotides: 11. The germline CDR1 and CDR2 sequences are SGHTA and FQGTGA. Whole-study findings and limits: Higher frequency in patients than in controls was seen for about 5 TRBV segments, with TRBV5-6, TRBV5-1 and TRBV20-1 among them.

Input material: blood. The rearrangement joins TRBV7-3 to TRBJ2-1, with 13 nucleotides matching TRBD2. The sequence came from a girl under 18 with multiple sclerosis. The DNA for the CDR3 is TGTGCCAGCAGCTCGACCCCACTAGCGGGAGGGTTGGATGAGCAGTTCTTC. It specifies CASSSTPLAGGLDEQFF.